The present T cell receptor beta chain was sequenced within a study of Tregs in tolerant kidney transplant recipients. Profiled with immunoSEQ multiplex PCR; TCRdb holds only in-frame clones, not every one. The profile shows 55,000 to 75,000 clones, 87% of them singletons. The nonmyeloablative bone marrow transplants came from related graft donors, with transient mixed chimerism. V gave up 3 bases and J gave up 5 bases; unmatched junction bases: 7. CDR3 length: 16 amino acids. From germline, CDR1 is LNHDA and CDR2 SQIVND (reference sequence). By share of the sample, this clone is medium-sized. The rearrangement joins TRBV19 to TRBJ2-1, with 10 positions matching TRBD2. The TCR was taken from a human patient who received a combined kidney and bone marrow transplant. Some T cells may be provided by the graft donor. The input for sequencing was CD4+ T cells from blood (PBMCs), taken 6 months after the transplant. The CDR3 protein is CASSIWSGGENNEQFF. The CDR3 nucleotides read TGTGCCAGTAGTATCTGGAGCGGGGGGGAAAACAATGAGCAGTTCTTC.